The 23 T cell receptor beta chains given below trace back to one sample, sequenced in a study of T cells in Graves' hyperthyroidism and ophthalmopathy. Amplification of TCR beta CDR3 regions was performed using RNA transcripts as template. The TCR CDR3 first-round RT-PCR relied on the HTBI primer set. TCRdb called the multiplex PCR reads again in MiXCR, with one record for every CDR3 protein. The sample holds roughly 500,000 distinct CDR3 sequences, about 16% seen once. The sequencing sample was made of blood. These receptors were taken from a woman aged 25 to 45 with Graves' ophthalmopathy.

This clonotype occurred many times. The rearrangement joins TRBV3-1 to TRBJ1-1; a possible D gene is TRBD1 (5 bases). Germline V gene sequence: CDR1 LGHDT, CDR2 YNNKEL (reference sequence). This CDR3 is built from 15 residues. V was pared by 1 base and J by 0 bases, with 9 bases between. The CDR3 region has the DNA TGTGCCAGCAGCCAAGTAAGACAGCTGAACACTGAAGCTTTCTTT. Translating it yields CASSQVRQLNTEAFF.

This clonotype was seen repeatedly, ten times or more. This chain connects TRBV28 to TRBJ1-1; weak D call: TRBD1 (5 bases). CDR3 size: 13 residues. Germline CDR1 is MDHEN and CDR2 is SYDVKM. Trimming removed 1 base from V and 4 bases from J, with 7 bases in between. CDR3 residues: CASSLLGPTEAFF. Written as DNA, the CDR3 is TGTGCCAGCAGTTTATTGGGACCCACTGAAGCTTTCTTT.

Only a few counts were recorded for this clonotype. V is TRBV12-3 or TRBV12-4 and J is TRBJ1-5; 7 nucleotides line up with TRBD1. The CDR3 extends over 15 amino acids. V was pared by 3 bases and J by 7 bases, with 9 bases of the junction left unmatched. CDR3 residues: CASSFEGGAGQPQHF. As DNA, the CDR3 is TGTGCCAGCAGTTTTGAAGGGGGCGCGGGGCAGCCCCAGCATTTT.

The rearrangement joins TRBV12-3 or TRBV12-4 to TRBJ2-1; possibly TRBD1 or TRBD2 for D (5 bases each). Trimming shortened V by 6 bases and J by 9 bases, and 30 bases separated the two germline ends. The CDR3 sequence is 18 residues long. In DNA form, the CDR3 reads TGTGCCAGCAGAACCAATGCCCTCCCGGGACCAAGACGTAGTGAGCAGTTCTTC. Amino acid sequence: CASRTNALPGPRRSEQFF.

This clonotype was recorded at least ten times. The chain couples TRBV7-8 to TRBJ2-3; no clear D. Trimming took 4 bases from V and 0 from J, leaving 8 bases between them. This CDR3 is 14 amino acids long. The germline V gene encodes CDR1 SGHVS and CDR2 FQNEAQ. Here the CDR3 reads CASSSRTSTDTQYF. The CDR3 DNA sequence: TGTGCCAGCAGCTCCAGAACTAGCACAGATACGCAGTATTTT.

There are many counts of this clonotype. CDR3 nucleotide sequence: TGTGCCAGCAGCTCTCGGACCGGGACAGGGCAGTATGGCTACACCTTC. This gives the protein CASSSRTGTGQYGYTF. The V gene is TRBV12-3 or TRBV12-4, the J gene TRBJ1-2, with 9 bases matching TRBD1. This CDR3 has 16 amino acids. V lost 6 bases, J lost 5 bases, and 13 bases stayed unmatched.

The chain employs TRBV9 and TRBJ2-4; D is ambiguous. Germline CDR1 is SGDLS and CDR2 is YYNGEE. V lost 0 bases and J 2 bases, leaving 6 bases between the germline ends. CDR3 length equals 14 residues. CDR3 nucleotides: TGTGCCAGCAGCGTAGATGGGTCCAAAAACATTCAGTACTTC. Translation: CASSVDGSKNIQYF. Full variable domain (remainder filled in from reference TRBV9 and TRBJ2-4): DSGVTQTPKHLITATGQRVTLRCSPRSGDLSVYWYQQSLDQGLQFLIQYYNGEERAKGNILERFSAQQFPDLHSELNLSSLELGDSALYFCASSVDGSKNIQYFGAGTRLSVL.

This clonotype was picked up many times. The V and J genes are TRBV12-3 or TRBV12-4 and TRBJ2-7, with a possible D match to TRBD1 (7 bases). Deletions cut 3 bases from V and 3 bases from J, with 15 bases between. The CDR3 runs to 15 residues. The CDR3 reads CASSLIGGGSYEQYF. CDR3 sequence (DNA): TGTGCCAGCAGTTTGATTGGAGGGGGCAGCTACGAGCAGTACTTC.

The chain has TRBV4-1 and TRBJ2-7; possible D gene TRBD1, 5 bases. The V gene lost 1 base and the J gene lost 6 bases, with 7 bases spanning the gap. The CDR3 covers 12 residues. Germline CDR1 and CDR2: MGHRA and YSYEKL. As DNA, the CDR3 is TGCGCCAGCAGCCAAGGGACAACCGAGCAGTACTTC. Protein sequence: CASSQGTTEQYF.

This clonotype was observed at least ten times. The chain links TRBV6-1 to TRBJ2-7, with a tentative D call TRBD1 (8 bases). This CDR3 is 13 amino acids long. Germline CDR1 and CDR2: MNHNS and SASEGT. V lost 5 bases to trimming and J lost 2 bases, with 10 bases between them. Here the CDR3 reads CASSTGGAYEQYF. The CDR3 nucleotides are TGTGCCAGCAGTACAGGGGGGGCCTACGAGCAGTACTTC.

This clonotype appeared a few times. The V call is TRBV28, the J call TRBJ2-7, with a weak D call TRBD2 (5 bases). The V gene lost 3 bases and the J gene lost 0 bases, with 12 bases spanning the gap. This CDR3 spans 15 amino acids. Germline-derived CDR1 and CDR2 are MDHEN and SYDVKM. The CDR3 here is CASSLEVSYSYEQYF. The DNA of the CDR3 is TGTGCCAGCAGTTTGGAGGTATCATACTCCTACGAGCAGTACTTC.

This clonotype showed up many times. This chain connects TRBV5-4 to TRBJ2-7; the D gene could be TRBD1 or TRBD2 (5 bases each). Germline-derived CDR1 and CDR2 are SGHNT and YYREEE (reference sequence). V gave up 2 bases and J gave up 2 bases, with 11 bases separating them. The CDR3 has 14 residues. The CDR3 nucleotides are TGTGCCAGCAGCTTCGGGACCCTTCCCTACGAGCAGTACTTC. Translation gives CASSFGTLPYEQYF.

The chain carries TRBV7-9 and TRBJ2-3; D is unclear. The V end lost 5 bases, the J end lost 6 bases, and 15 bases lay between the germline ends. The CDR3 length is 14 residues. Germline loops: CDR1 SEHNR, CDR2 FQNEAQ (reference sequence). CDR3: CASSLTGRGDTQYF. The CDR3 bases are TGTGCCAGCAGCCTGACCGGGCGAGGCGATACGCAGTATTTT.

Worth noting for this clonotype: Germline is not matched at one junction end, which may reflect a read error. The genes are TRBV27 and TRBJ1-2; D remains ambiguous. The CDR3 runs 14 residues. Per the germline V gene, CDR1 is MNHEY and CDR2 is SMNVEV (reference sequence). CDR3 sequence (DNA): TGTGCCAGCAGTTCTCTCGAGAACTACTATAGCTACACCTTC. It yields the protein CASSSLENYYSYTF.

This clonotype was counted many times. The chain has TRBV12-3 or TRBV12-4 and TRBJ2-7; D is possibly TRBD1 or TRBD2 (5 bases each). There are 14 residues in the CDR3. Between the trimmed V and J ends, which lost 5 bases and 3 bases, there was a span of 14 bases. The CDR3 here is CASSAGDGRYEQYF. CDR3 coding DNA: TGTGCCAGCAGTGCTGGGGACGGACGCTACGAGCAGTACTTC.

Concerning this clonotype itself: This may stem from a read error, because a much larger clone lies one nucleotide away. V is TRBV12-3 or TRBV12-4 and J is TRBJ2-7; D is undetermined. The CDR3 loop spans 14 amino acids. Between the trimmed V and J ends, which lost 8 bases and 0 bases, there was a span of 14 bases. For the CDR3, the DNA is TGTGCCAGCGGTTCCCTCGGGTCCTCCTACGAGCAGTACTTC. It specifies CASGSLGSSYEQYF.

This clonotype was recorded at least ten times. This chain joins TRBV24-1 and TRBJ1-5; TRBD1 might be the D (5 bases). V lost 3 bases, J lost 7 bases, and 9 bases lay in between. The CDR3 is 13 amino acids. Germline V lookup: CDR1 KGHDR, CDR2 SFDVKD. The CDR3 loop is CATSDRDGQPQHF. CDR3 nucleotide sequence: TGTGCCACCAGTGATCGGGACGGGCAGCCCCAGCATTTT.

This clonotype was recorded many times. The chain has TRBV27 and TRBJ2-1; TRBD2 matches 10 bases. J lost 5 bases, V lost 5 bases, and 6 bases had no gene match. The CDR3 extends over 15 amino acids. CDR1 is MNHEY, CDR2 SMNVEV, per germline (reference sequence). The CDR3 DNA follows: TGTGCCAGCAGTCCCCGGACTAGCGGAAACAATGAGCAGTTCTTC. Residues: CASSPRTSGNNEQFF.

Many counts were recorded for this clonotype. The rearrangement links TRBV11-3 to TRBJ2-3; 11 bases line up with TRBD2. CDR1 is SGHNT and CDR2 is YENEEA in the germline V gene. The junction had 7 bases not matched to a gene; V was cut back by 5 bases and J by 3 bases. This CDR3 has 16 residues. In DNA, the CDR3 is TGTGCCAGCAGCGCTACTAGCGGGAGACTAACAGATACGCAGTATTTT. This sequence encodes CASSATSGRLTDTQYF.

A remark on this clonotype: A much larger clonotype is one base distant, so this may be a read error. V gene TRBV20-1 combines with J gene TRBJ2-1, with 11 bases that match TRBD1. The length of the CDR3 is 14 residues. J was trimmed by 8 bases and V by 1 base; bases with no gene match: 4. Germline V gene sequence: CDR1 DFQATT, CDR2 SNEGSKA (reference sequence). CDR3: CSARGDRGKYEQFF. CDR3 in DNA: TGCAGTGCTAGAGGGGACAGGGGGAAATATGAGCAGTTCTTC.

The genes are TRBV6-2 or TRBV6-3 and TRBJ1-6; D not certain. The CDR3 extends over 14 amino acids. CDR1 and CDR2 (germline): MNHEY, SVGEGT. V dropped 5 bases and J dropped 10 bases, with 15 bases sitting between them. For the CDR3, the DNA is TGTGCCAGCAGTAGGAACAACCGAAGGTCACCCCTCCACTTT. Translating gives CASSRNNRRSPLHF.

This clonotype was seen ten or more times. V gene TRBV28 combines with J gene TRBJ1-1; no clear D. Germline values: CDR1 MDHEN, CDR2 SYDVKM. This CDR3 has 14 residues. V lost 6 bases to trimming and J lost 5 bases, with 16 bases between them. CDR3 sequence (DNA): TGTGCCAGCAGCTTTGACCAAAAGGGAACTGAAGCTTTCTTT. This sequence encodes CASSFDQKGTEAFF.

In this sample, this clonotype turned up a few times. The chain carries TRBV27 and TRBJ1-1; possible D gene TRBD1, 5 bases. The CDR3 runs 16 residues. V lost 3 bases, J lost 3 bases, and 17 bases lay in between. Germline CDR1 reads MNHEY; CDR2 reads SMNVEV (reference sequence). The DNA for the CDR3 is TGTGCCAGCAGTTTCGCCGGGGGGGGGGAATACACTGAAGCTTTCTTT. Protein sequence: CASSFAGGGEYTEAFF.